This TCR beta chain comes out of a study of blood T cell repertoires in COVID-19. Study context: There were acute and convalescent COVID-19 samples, and they came from the United States, Italy and Spain.

Original methodology: Amplified reference gene primers provided the basis for estimating nucleated cell counts. Some clones are missing from TCRdb's copy, which holds only in-frame ones; the method was immunoSEQ multiplex PCR. For V, J and clone size, that table is used; D and trimming come from the DNA. The table lists roughly 99,000 clones, around nine tenths of them singletons. Trimming took off 5 bases at V and 3 bases at J, with 16 bases between the two ends. The CDR3 consists of 15 residues. The germline CDR1 and CDR2 sequences are SEHNR and FQNEAQ (reference sequence). The chain recombines TRBV7-9 with TRBJ1-1, with D maybe TRBD1 (6 bases). The clonotype comes from a woman aged 25-40 years with acute or convalescent COVID-19. Sequencing was carried out using peripheral blood. The CDR3 is CASSRYSDRYTEAFF. CDR3 nucleotides: TGTGCCAGCAGCCGTTATTCGGACAGATACACTGAAGCTTTCTTT.